This is a list of T cell receptor beta chains from one sample in a study of blood T cells in healthy people across ages. In TCRdb, the 5' RACE reads were re-called with MiXCR into one record per CDR3 protein. In the table there are roughly 680,000 distinct CDR3 sequences, roughly half of which are singletons. The sequencing sample was made of blood. The receptor source for this set is a woman aged 80 or older in good health. Each CDR3 is given with its conserved first and last residue.

CDR3 length: 16; V gene: TRBV7-2; CDR3 protein: CASSLEWGAGKNIQYF
CDR3 length: 15; V gene: TRBV4-1; CDR3 protein: CASSQVSTGTDTQYF
CDR3 length: 16; V gene: TRBV21-1; CDR3 protein: CTSSTADKYEYNEQFF
CDR3 length: 14; V gene: TRBV7-3; CDR3 protein: CASSLGGGRDTQYF
CDR3 length: 13; V gene: TRBV24-1; CDR3 protein: CATSFWVTHEQYF
CDR3 length: 15; V gene: TRBV5-1; CDR3 protein: CASSPDITNTGELFF
CDR3 length: 15; V gene: TRBV10-3; CDR3 protein: CAISEREGAGNTIYF
CDR3 length: 13; V gene: TRBV10-3; CDR3 protein: CATAGQGKGGYTF
CDR3 length: 13; V gene: TRBV28; CDR3 protein: CASSPASNYGYTF
CDR3 length: 15; V gene: TRBV7-3; CDR3 protein: CASSSRDNLIDTQYF
CDR3 length: 17; V gene: TRBV7-2; CDR3 protein: CASSLTRLAGGPGELFF
CDR3 length: 15; V gene: TRBV12-3/TRBV12-4; CDR3 protein: CASSSSGRNYNEQFF
CDR3 length: 14; V gene: TRBV3-1; CDR3 protein: CASSHGGRNTEAFF
CDR3 length: 18; V gene: TRBV20-1; CDR3 protein: CSARARDYSSRGADTQYF
CDR3 length: 15; V gene: TRBV12-3/TRBV12-4; CDR3 protein: CASSWDVAGTDTQYF
CDR3 length: 17; V gene: TRBV5-1; CDR3 protein: CASSLGLPGGAAGELFF
CDR3 length: 15; V gene: TRBV12-3/TRBV12-4; CDR3 protein: CASSFEGQGHNEQFF
CDR3 length: 12; V gene: TRBV29-1; CDR3 protein: CSVEKGPGELFF
CDR3 length: 15; V gene: TRBV2; CDR3 protein: CASSEGGQATDTQYF
CDR3 length: 15; V gene: TRBV5-1; CDR3 protein: CASSLQGGGTDTQYF
CDR3 length: 17; V gene: TRBV12-3/TRBV12-4; CDR3 protein: CASSYPEGGRGRNEQFF
CDR3 length: 16; V gene: TRBV2; CDR3 protein: CASSQGAEIAKNIQYF
CDR3 length: 15; V gene: TRBV20-1; CDR3 protein: CSAFNDRGFTYEQYF
CDR3 length: 15; V gene: TRBV10-3; CDR3 protein: CAISELGVPNTEAFF
CDR3 length: 19; V gene: TRBV11-2; CDR3 protein: CASSLDPPFGAGGNNEQFF
CDR3 length: 14; V gene: TRBV10-3; CDR3 protein: CATGLRDSYNEQFF
CDR3 length: 15; V gene: TRBV7-2; CDR3 protein: CASSRMTGQGSGYTF
CDR3 length: 16; V gene: TRBV29-1; CDR3 protein: CSVEGEVGQGLYEQYF
CDR3 length: 16; V gene: TRBV12-3/TRBV12-4; CDR3 protein: CASRILGRGYGTEAFF
CDR3 length: 14; V gene: TRBV7-9; CDR3 protein: CASSRDRGADTQYF
CDR3 length: 13; V gene: TRBV4-2; CDR3 protein: CASSQGGRDEQFF
CDR3 length: 12; V gene: TRBV5-1; CDR3 protein: CASSLETNEQYF
CDR3 length: 16; V gene: TRBV5-1; CDR3 protein: CASSLEAGQGGNEQFF
CDR3 length: 12; V gene: TRBV2; CDR3 protein: CASRVGHTEAFF
CDR3 length: 14; V gene: TRBV10-2; CDR3 protein: CASSAAGDKGGYTF
CDR3 length: 20; V gene: TRBV28; CDR3 protein: CASKFWMTSGRGYDTGELFF
CDR3 length: 15; V gene: TRBV7-8; CDR3 protein: CASSPRIGGNNEQYF
CDR3 length: 16; V gene: TRBV2; CDR3 protein: CASSLDRVGVNTEAFF
CDR3 length: 17; V gene: TRBV12-3/TRBV12-4; CDR3 protein: CASSLGSGRLSTDTQYF
CDR3 length: 14; V gene: TRBV12-3/TRBV12-4; CDR3 protein: CASTPTGGNTEAFF
CDR3 length: 14; V gene: TRBV20-1; CDR3 protein: CSANSGASTDTQYF
CDR3 length: 14; V gene: TRBV25-1; CDR3 protein: CASSDTGRREKLFF
CDR3 length: 13; V gene: TRBV27; CDR3 protein: CASSFGELYEQYF
CDR3 length: 16; V gene: TRBV5-1; CDR3 protein: CASSLTTSGSRNEQFF
CDR3 length: 12; V gene: TRBV2; CDR3 protein: CASSEQGGELFF
CDR3 length: 15; V gene: TRBV28; CDR3 protein: CASSPGTAGSNEQYF
CDR3 length: 12; V gene: TRBV6-2/TRBV6-3; CDR3 protein: CASKDRPGEQFF
CDR3 length: 18; V gene: TRBV25-1; CDR3 protein: CASSEFPSGRRVTGELFF
CDR3 length: 16; V gene: TRBV7-2; CDR3 protein: CASSPHLGSSYNEQFF